This record looks at one T cell receptor beta chain sequence and its context. The antigen is unknown. This may be a read error: a much more frequent sequence differs by one nucleotide. This sample is drawn from a study of molecular identifiers for immune sequencing clone quantification. Study summary: Replicate RNA came from about 19,000 or 110,000 naive CD8 cells and was split five ways, and four parts were sequenced.

A CD8+CD4-CCR7+CD45RA+ gate was used to sort naive CD8 T cells. Study-level results: Spiked Jurkat TCR RNA equivalent to one cell was reportedly detectable in approximately 980,000 naive cells. Whereas clones above 20 RNA copies held under 1% of naive-cell molecules, they held over 97% of effector molecules.

TCRdb reprocessed the PCR reads via MiXCR and lists one record per CDR3 protein. The data hold hundreds of thousands of distinct CDR3 sequences, with 20% observed a single time. Sequencing was performed on naive CD8+ T cells from blood, with Jurkat cell RNA spiked in. Noted subset: FACS-sorted CD8+CD4-CCR7+CD45RA+ naive T cells. The sequence came from a human donor in good health. Some libraries in this study had Jurkat cell RNA spiked in.

The CDR3 nucleotides read TGTGCCAGCAGCTTGGGGGCAGGGGAGTTGTACGAGCAGTACTTC. Amino acids: CASSLGAGELYEQYF. The V call is TRBV5-3, the J call TRBJ2-7; D is possibly TRBD1 (6 bases). TRBV5-3 is an ORF for which the function is uncertain. There are 15 residues in the CDR3.